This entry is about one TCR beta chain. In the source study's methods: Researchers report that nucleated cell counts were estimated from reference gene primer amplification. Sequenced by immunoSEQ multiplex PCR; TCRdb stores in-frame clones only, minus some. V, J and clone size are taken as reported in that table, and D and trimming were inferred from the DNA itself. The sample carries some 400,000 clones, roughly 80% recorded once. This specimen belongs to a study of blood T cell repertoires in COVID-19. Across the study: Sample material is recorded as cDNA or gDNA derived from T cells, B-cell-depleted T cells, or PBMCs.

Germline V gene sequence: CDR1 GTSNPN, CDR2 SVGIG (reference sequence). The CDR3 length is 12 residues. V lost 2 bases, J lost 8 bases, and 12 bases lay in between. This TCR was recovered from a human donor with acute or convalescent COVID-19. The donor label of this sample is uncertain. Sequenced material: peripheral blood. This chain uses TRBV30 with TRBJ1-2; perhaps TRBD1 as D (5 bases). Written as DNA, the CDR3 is TGTGCCTGGAGTTCGGTAACAGGCGGCTACACCTTC. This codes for CAWSSVTGGYTF.